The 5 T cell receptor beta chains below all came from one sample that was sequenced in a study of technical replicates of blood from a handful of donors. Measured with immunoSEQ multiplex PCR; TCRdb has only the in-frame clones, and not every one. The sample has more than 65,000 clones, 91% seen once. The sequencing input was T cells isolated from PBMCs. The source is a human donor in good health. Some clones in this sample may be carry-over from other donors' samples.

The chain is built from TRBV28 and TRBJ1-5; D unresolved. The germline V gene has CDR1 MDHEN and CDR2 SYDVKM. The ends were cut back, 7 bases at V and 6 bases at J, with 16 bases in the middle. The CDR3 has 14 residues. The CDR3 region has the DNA TGTGCCAGCACTCTGGGGAGTGGCACTCAGCCCCAGCATTTT. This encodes CASTLGSGTQPQHF.

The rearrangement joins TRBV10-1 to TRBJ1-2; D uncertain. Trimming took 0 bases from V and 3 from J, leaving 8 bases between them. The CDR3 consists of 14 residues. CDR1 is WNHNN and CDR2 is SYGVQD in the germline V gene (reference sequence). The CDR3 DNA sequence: TGCGCCAGCAGTGAGTCGCAGGATTACTATGGCTACACCTTC. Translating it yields CASSESQDYYGYTF.

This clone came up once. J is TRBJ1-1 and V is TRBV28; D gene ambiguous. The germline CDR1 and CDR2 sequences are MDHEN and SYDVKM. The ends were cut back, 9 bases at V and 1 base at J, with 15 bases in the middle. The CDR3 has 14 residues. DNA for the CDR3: TGTGCCAGTACTGCTAGTTCGACGAACACTGAAGCTTTCTTT. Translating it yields CASTASSTNTEAFF.

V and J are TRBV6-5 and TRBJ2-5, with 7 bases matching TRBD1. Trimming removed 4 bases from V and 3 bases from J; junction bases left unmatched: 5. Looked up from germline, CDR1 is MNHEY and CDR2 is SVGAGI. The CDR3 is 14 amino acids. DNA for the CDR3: TGTGCCAGCAGTTCCTCCACAGGGGAAGAGACCCAGTACTTC. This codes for CASSSSTGEETQYF.

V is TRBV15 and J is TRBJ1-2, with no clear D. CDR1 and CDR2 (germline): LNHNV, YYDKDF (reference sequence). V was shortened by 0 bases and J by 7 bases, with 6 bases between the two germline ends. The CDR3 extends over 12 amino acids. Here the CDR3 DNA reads TGTGCCACCAGCAGAGATGAGGCTGGCTACACCTTC. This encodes CATSRDEAGYTF. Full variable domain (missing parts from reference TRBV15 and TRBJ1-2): DAMVIQNPRYQVTQFGKPVTLSCSQTLNHNVMYWYQQKSSQAPKLLFHYYDKDFNNEADTPDNFQSRRPNTSFCFLDIRSPGLGDTAMYLCATSRDEAGYTFGSGTRLTVV.